Only one count was recorded for the clone carrying this TCR beta chain. The target antigen is unknown. This CDR3 is 15 amino acids long. Germline lookup yields CDR1 ENHRY and CDR2 SYGVKD. The V and J ends lost 5 bases and 0 bases respectively, with 11 bases between them. These data originate in a study of shared clonotypes between healthy human individuals. Study-level findings and limits: Memory subsets generally showed lower estimated richness than naive subsets. Rarefaction analysis demonstrated incomplete sorted-subset sequencing notwithstanding large depth. Between a few donors, naive CD4 clonotypes were shared at a level of around 4.9%.

Here immunoSEQ multiplex PCR was the method, and the copy in TCRdb shows in-frame clones only, minus some. The sample contains over 700,000 clones, approximately 77% of which appear only once. This chain uses TRBV10-3 with TRBJ2-4; D may be TRBD1 (6 bases). This clonotype was sampled from a woman in her twenties or thirties in good health. The sequenced material came from memory CD4+ T cells sorted from blood. Subset in this sample: CD45RA-negative fraction. CDR3 nucleotides: TGTGCCATCAGTACGGACAGTCGAGCCAAAAACATTCAGTACTTC. Translation gives CAISTDSRAKNIQYF.